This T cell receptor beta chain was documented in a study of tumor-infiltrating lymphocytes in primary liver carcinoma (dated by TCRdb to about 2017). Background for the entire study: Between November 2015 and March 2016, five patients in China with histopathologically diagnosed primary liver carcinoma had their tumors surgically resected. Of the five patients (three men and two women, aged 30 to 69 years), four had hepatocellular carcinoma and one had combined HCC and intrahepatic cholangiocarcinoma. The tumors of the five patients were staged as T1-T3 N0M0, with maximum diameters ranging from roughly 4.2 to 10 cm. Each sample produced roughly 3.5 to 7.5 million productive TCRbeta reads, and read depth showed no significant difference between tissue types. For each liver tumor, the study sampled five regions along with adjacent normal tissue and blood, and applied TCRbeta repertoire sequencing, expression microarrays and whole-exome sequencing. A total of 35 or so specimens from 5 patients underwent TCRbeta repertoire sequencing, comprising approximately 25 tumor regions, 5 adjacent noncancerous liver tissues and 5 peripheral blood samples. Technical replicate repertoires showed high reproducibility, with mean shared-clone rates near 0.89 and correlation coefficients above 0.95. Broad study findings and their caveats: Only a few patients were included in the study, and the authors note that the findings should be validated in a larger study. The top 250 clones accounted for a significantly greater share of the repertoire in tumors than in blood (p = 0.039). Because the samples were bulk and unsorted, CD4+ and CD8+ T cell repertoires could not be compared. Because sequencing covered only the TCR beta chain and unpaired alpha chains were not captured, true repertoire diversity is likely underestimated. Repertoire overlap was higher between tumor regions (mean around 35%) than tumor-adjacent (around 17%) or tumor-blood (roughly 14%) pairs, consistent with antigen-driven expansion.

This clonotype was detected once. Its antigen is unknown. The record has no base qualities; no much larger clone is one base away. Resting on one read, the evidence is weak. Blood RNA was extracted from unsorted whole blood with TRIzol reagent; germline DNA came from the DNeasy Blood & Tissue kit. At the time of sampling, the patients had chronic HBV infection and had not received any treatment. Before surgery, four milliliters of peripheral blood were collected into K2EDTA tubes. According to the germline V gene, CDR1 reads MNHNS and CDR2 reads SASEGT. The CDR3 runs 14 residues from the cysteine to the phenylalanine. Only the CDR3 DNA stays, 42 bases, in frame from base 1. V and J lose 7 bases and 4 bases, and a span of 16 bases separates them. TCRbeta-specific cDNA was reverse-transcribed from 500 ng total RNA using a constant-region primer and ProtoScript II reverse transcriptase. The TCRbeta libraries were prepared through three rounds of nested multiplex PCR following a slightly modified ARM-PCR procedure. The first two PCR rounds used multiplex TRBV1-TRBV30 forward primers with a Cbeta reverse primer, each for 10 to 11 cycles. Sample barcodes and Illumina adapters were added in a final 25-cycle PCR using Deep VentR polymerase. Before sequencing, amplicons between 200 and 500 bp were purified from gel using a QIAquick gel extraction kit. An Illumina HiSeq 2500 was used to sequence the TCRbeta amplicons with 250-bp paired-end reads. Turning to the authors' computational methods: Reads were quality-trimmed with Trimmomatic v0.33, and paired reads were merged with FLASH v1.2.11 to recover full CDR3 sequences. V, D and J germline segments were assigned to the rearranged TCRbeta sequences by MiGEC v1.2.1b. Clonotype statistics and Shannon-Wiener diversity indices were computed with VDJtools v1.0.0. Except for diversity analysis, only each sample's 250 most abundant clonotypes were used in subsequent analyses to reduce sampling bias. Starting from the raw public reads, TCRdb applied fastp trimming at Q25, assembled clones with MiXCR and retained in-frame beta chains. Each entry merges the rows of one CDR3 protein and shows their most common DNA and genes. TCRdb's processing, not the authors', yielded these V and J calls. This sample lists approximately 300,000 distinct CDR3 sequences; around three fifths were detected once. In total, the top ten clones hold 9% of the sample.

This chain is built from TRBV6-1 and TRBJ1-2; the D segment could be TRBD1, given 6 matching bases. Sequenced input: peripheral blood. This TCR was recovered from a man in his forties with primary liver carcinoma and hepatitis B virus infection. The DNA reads TGTGCCAGCACTGCAATTACAGGGACCTATGGCTACACCTTC. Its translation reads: CASTAITGTYGYTF.